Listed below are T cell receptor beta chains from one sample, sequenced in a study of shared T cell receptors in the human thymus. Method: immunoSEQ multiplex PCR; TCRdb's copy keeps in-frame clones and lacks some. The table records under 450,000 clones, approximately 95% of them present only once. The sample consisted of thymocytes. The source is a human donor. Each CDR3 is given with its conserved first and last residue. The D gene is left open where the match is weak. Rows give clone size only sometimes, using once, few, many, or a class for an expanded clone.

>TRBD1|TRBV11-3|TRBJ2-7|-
TGTGCCAGCAGCGCCACACAGGGGGGCTCCTACGAGCAGTACTTC
CASSATQGGSYEQYF
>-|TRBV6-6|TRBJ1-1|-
TGTGCCAGCAGCGAACCTTTGAACACTGAAGCTTTCTTT
CASSEPLNTEAFF
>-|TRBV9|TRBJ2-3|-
TGTGCCAGCAGCGTACGGGGAGGAGCAGCAGATACGCAGTATTTT
CASSVRGGAADTQYF
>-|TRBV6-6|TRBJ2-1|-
TGTGCCAGCAGTTACGGGGTTAGCTCCTACAATGAGCAGTTCTTC
CASSYGVSSYNEQFF
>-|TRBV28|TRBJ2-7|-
TGTGCCAGCAGTTTCGACAAGAGCTCCTACGAGCAGTACTTC
CASSFDKSSYEQYF
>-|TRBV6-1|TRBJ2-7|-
TGTGCCAGCAGTGAACCCCCCCGCGGACCGCCTCAATCTCCCTACGAGCAGTACTTC
CASSEPPRGPPQSPYEQYF
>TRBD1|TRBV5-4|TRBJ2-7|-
TGTGCCAGCAGCTTGGGGGGTGGGACAGATTACGAGCAGTACTTC
CASSLGGGTDYEQYF
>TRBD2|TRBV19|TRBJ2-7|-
TGTGCCAGTAGTACCTGTAGGCGGGAGGGCCAAGGCGAGCAGTACTTC
CASSTCRREGQGEQYF
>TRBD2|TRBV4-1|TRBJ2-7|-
TGCGCCAGCAGCCAAGGGGCTGAAAGACTAGCCTTTTCCGAGCAGTACTTC
CASSQGAERLAFSEQYF
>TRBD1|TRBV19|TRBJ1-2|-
TGTGCCAGTAGTCCATCCCTTACTCGGGACAGAAGTGGGGGCTACACCTTC
CASSPSLTRDRSGGYTF
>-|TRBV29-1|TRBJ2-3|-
TGCAGCGTTGAAATGGGGAGGGGGCGGAGCACAGATACGCAGTATTTT
CSVEMGRGRSTDTQYF
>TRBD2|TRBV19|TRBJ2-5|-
TGTGCCAGTAGTACCCGACTAGCGGGAGCGGCCCAGTACTTC
CASSTRLAGAAQYF
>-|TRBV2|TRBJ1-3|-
TGTGCCAGCAGGGGGCCCCACGACAGCTCTGGAAACACCATATATTTT
CASRGPHDSSGNTIYF
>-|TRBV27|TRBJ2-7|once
TGTGCCAGCTCCCATCGGCAGGGTAGCATAAGCTCCTACGAGCAGTACTTC
CASSHRQGSISSYEQYF
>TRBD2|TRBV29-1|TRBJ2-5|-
TGCAGCGTTCGGAGGGGACTAGCGGGAGTTCTCGGGGAGACCCAGTACTTC
CSVRRGLAGVLGETQYF
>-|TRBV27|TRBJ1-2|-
TGTGCCAGCAGTTCCGGGACAAAGGATGGCTACACCTTC
CASSSGTKDGYTF
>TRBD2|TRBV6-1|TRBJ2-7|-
TGTGCCAGCAGTGCAAGACTGCTAGCGGGAGGAGGTAGACACGAGCAGTACTTC
CASSARLLAGGGRHEQYF
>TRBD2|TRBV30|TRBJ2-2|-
TGTGCCTGGAGTGTGAGTGCGGGAGGCCCCGATGCGAACACCGGGGAGCTGTTTTTT
CAWSVSAGGPDANTGELFF